The T cell receptor (beta chain) under discussion was sequenced for a study of CD4+ T cells in melanoma. General study results and limits: Neoantigen-specific CD4+ T cells in melanoma reportedly had diverse differentiation states. A reported correlation linked neoantigen-specific CD4+ T cells to CD8+, macrophage and B cell function.

To note about this clone: Its antigen is as yet unknown.

Clones were read by immunoSEQ multiplex PCR, and TCRdb kept only the in-frame ones, dropping some. The sample carries about 6,500 clones, roughly 47% recorded once. This receptor was identified in a human donor with melanoma. The specimen sequenced was cells from a culture (not recorded whether cultured in vitro).

CDR3 bases: TGCGCCAGCAGCCGGGACAGGGCCTCTGGGGCCAACGTCCTGACTTTC. Translating it yields CASSRDRASGANVLTF. This chain joins TRBV5-1 and TRBJ2-6, with 9 bases identical to TRBD1. Germline V CDR1 and CDR2: SGHRS, YFSETQ. This CDR3 comprises 16 residues. Germline trimming cut 4 bases from V and 0 bases from J; bases unmatched to any gene: 2.